This record covers a single TCR beta chain. These data belong to a study of blood T cell repertoires in COVID-19. Study in general: Material from acute and convalescent COVID-19 was sourced from the United States, Italy and Spain.

Germline V gene sequence: CDR1 LGHDT, CDR2 YNNKEL (reference sequence). The V end was cut by 8 bases, the J end by 1 base, with 9 bases between. The CDR3 sequence is 14 residues long. In the study's own analysis: Amplification from reference gene primers served as the basis for estimated nucleated cell counts. TCRdb's copy holds only in-frame clones and misses some; the assay was immunoSEQ multiplex PCR. V, J and clone size are those of that table, while D and trimming were read from the DNA. Seen here are 190,000 or so clones, around 90% observed once, and the top ten hold 0.62%. Sequencing was carried out using peripheral blood. The clonotype comes from a man aged 45-65 years with acute or convalescent COVID-19. The chain employs TRBV3-1 (or the pseudogene TRBV3-2) and TRBJ2-6; D is perhaps TRBD2 (5 bases). CDR3: CASGSRSGANVLTF. DNA for the CDR3: TGTGCCAGCGGGAGTAGATCTGGGGCCAACGTCCTGACTTTC.